Sequencing of this T cell receptor beta chain was carried out in a study of spatial heterogeneity in lung cancer. Background on the study: Averaged across combinations, each unique TCR and UMI pairing appeared more than ten times in raw reads, which were uncorrected.

TCRdb itself ran the 5' RACE reads through MiXCR, one entry per CDR3 protein. The sample shows more than 20,000 distinct CDR3 sequences, roughly 4.2% of them seen only once. Stated time point: sample taken at primary tumor resection. Unsorted tumor, nontumor lung tissue or cryopreserved PBMC supplied the whole RNA. By share, this clonotype counts as medium-sized. The germline V gene has CDR1 SGHTA and CDR2 FQGTGA. This CDR3 spans 13 amino acids. Trimming shortened V by 5 bases and J by 1 base, and 8 bases separated the two germline ends. This chain links TRBV7-3 with TRBJ2-5; D is undetermined. The source of this sequence is a male donor with early-stage non-small cell lung cancer. The sample here was PBMCs, taken at surgery. For the CDR3, the DNA is TGTGCCAGCAGCCCAAGTCCCCAAGAGACCCAGTACTTC. Residues: CASSPSPQETQYF.